The 13 T cell receptor beta chains given below trace back to one sample, sequenced in a study of cytomegalovirus exposure and HLA in healthy donors. The PCR had 60 Vbeta and 13 Jbeta primers. Clones were sequenced by immunoSEQ multiplex PCR, and TCRdb holds only the in-frame ones, with some missing. This sample has under 150,000 clones, with 60% to 85% found just once. Sequences were obtained from PBMCs. These receptors came from a woman in her forties in good health and CMV-seropositive.

The CDR3: CASSLGQGNYGYTF. Here the CDR3 DNA reads TGTGCCAGCAGTTTAGGACAGGGCAACTATGGCTACACCTTC. This chain links TRBV27 with TRBJ1-2; 8 nucleotides line up with TRBD1. V lost 2 bases and J lost 2; bases outside the gene matches: 1. The CDR3 is made up of 14 amino acids. Germline loops: CDR1 MNHEY, CDR2 SMNVEV (reference sequence).

The gene calls are TRBV19 and TRBJ2-1, with 10 nucleotides matching TRBD2. The V gene's germline CDR1 is LNHDA and CDR2 SQIVND (reference sequence). The V and J ends lost 7 bases and 8 bases, in that order; junction bases with no gene match: 5. The CDR3 runs 13 residues. CDR3 residues: CASKAGGGHEQFF. CDR3 bases: TGTGCCAGTAAAGCGGGGGGGGGCCATGAGCAGTTCTTC.

The CDR3 region is CASSATLGRYIGANVLTF. CDR3 sequence (DNA): TGTGCCAGTAGTGCCACCCTAGGGAGATATATTGGGGCCAACGTCCTGACTTTC. The J gene is TRBJ2-6, the V gene TRBV19, with D possibly matching TRBD2 (5 bases). This CDR3 spans 18 amino acids. The V and J ends lost 5 bases and 3 bases respectively, with 20 bases between them. Germline lookup yields CDR1 LNHDA and CDR2 SQIVND (reference sequence). The full variable domain, completed using reference TRBV19 and TRBJ2-6, is DGGITQSPKYLFRKEGQNVTLSCEQNLNHDAMYWYRQDPGQGLRLIYYSQIVNDFQKGDIAEGYSVSREKKESFPLTVTSAQKNPTAFYLCASSATLGRYIGANVLTFGAGSRLTVL.

The chain has TRBV29-1 and TRBJ2-1, with D tentatively TRBD2 (6 bases). Between the trimmed V and J ends, which lost 6 bases and 5 bases, there was a span of 17 bases. Germline V CDR1 and CDR2: SQVTM, ANQGSEA. The CDR3 contains 14 residues. The CDR3 DNA follows: TGCAGCGTCGGGGGTTATTTATCCCACAATGAGCAGTTCTTC. It specifies CSVGGYLSHNEQFF.

The chain employs TRBV5-1 and TRBJ2-1, with 15 bases lining up with TRBD2. Trimming took 2 bases from V and 8 from J; bases not matched to a gene: 5. Germline V gives CDR1 SGHRS, CDR2 YFSETQ. The CDR3 loop spans 16 amino acids. The CDR3 coding sequence is TGCGCCAGCAGCTTACAGGGACTAGCGGGGGGCGATGAGCAGTTCTTC. Translating gives CASSLQGLAGGDEQFF.

The rearrangement joins TRBV18 to TRBJ2-1; D is possibly TRBD2 (5 bases). Trimming shortened V by 2 bases and J by 3 bases, and 14 bases separated the two germline ends. Looked up from germline, CDR1 is KGHSH and CDR2 is LQKENI. The CDR3 totals 16 residues. The CDR3 is CASSPEVHGVYNEQFF. In DNA form, the CDR3 reads TGTGCCAGCTCACCAGAGGTTCACGGGGTCTACAATGAGCAGTTCTTC.

The gene calls are TRBV2 and TRBJ2-7, with a weak D call TRBD2 (5 bases). The V gene lost 7 bases and the J gene lost 2 bases, with 12 bases spanning the gap. Germline loops: CDR1 SNHLY, CDR2 FYNNEI. This CDR3 region has 13 residues. CDR3 residues: CASTFNGAYEQYF. DNA of the CDR3: TGTGCCAGCACCTTTAACGGGGCCTACGAGCAGTACTTC.

On this clone: Other DNA sequences of this sample code for an identical CDR3. The CDR3 DNA reads TGTGCCAGCAGCTTAGCTGTGAACACTGAAGCTTTCTTT. Amino acid sequence: CASSLAVNTEAFF. The chain carries TRBV11-2 and TRBJ1-1; the D is unclear. Germline values: CDR1 SGHAT, CDR2 FQNNGV. The V end lost 1 base, the J end lost 0 bases, and 3 bases lay between the germline ends. This CDR3 region has 13 residues.

This clone has only a few counts. This CDR3 is CATSSLGVLDTEAFF. The CDR3 DNA reads TGTGCCACCTCATCACTCGGGGTTTTGGACACTGAAGCTTTCTTT. The chain is built from TRBV6-5 and TRBJ1-1; D ambiguous. CDR1 is MNHEY and CDR2 is SVGAGI in the germline V gene. V was cut by 10 bases and J by 3 bases, with 21 bases left in between. CDR3 size: 15 residues.

The V and J genes are TRBV5-4 and TRBJ2-1, with D hard to call. Germline V CDR1 and CDR2: SGHNT, YYREEE (reference sequence). CDR3 length: 14 residues. V was clipped by 4 bases and J by 7 bases, with 15 bases between them. The chain's CDR3 is CASSLRWSLNEQFF. The CDR3 DNA is TGTGCCAGCAGCCTACGTTGGTCCCTTAATGAGCAGTTCTTC.

Only a few counts were recorded for this clone. CDR3 region: CASSLETYPNTEAFF. The CDR3 coding sequence is TGCGCCAGCAGCTTGGAAACATATCCGAACACTGAAGCTTTCTTT. The genes are TRBV5-1 and TRBJ1-1; D gene unclear. V was trimmed by 0 bases and J by 1 base, leaving 10 bases between them. The CDR3 has 15 residues. Germline V gene data show CDR1 as SGHRS and CDR2 as YFSETQ.

This chain links TRBV15 with TRBJ2-1; TRBD2 might be the D (5 bases). Trimming removed 0 bases from V and 14 bases from J, with 11 bases in between. Germline lookup yields CDR1 LNHNV and CDR2 YYDKDF (reference sequence). The CDR3 consists of 12 residues. The CDR3: CATSRDGSREFF. As DNA, the CDR3 is TGTGCCACCAGCAGAGATGGGTCGCGGGAGTTCTTC.

The sample holds a few counts of this clone. This rearrangement joins TRBV6-8 to TRBJ2-7; TRBD1 aligns across 9 bases. V lost 6 bases, J lost 5 bases, and 11 bases stayed unmatched. CDR3 length: 15 residues. CDR1 is MNHGY and CDR2 is SAAAGT in the germline V gene. DNA for the CDR3: TGTGCCAGCAGGAAGGACAGGGGAATTCGCCACGAGCAGTACTTC. Protein sequence: CASRKDRGIRHEQYF.